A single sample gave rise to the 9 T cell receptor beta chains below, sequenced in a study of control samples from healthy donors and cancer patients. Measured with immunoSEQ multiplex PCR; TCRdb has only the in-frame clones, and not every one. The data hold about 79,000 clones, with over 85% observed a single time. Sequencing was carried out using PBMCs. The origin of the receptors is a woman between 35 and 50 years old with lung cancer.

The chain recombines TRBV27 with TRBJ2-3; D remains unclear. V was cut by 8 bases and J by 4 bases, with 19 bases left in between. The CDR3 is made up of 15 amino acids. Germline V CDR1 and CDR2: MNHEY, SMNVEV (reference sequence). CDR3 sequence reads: CASRDETERADTQYF. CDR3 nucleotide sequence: TGTGCCAGCCGTGATGAGACCGAACGGGCAGATACGCAGTATTTT.

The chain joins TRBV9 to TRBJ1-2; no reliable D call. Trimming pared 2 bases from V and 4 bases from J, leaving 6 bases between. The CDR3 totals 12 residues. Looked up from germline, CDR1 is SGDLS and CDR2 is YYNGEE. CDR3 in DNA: TGTGCCAGCAGCGTTAACGGCTATGGCTACACCTTC. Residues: CASSVNGYGYTF.

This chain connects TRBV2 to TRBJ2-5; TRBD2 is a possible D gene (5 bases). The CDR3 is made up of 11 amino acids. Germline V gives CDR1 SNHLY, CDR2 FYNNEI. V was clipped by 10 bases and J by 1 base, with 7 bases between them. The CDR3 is CATAGQETQYF. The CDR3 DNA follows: TGTGCCACTGCGGGCCAAGAGACCCAGTACTTC. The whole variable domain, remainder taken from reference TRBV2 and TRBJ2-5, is EPEVTQTPSHQVTQMGQEVILRCVPISNHLYFYWYRQILGQKVEFLVSFYNNEISEKSEIFDDQFSVERPDGSNFTLKIRSTKLEDSAMYFCATAGQETQYFGPGTRLLVL.

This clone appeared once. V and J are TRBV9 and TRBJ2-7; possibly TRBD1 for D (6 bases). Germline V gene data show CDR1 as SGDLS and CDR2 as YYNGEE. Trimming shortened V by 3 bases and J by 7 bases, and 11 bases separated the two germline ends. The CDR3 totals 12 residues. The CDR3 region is CASSGAGVEQYF. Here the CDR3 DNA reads TGTGCCAGCAGCGGGGCAGGGGTGGAGCAGTACTTC.

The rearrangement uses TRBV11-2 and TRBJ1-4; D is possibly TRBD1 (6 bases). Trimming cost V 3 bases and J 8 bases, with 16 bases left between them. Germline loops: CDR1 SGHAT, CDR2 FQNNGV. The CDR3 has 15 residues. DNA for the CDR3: TGTGCCAGCAGCTTCGGGGGGCAGAAGGGAGAAAAACTGTTTTTT. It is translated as CASSFGGQKGEKLFF.

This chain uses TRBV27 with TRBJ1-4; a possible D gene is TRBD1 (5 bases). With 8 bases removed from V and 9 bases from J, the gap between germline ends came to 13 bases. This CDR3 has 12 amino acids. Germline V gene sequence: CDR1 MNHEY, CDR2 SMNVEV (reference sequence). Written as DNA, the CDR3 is TGTGCCAGCGGGGACCAGAGTAAAAAACTGTTTTTT. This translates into CASGDQSKKLFF.

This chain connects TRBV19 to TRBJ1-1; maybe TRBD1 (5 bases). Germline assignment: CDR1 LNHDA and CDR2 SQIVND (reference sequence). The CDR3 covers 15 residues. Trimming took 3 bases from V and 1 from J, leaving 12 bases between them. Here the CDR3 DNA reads TGTGCCAGTAGTATCGGCGGGACCCCGAACACTGAAGCTTTCTTT. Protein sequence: CASSIGGTPNTEAFF.

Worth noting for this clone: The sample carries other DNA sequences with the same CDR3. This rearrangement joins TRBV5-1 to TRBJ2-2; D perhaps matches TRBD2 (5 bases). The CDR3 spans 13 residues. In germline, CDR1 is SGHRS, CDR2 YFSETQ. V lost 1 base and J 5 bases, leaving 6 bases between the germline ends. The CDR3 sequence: CASSLTGTGELFF. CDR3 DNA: TGCGCCAGCAGCTTGACGGGGACCGGGGAGCTGTTTTTT.

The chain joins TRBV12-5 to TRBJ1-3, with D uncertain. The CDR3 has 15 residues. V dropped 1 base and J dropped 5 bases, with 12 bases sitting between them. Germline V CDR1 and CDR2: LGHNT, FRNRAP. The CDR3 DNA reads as TGTGCTAGTGGTTTGGGACTGGCCGTCAGAAACACCATATATTTT. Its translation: CASGLGLAVRNTIYF.